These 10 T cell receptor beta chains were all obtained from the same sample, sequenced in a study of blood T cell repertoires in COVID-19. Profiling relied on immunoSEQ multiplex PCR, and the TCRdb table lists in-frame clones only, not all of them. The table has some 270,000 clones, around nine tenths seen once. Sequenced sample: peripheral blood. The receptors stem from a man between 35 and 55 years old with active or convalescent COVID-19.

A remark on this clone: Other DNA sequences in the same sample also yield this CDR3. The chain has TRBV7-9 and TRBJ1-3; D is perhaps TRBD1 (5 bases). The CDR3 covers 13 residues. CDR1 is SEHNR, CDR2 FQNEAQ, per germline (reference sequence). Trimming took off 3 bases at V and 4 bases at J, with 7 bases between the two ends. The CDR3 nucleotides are TGTGCCAGCAGCTTGGCAGGGGGAAACACCATATATTTT. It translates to CASSLAGGNTIYF.

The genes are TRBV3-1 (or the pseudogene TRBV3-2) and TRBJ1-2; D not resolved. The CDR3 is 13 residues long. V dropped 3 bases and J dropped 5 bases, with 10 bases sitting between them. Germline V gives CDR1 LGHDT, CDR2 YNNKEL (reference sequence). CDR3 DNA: TGTGCCAGCAGCCACGATAGTGCTTATGGCTACACCTTC. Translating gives CASSHDSAYGYTF.

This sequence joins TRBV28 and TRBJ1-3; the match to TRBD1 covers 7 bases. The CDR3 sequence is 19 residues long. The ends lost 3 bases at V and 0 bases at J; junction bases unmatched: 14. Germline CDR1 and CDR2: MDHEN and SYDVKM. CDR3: CASSLIQTGYGRSGNTIYF. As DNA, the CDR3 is TGTGCCAGCAGTTTGATTCAGACAGGGTACGGACGCTCTGGAAACACCATATATTTT.

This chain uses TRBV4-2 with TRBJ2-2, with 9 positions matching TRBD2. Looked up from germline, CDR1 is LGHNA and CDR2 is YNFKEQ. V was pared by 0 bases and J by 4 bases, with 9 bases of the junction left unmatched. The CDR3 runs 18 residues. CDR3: CASSQDPPGLAVTGELFF. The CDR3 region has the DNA TGTGCCAGCAGCCAAGATCCACCGGGACTAGCAGTCACCGGGGAGCTGTTTTTT.

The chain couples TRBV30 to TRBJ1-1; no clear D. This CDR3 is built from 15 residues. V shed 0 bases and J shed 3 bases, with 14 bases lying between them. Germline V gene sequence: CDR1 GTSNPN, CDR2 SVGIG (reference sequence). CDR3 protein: CAWSVEPFPDTEAFF. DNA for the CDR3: TGTGCCTGGAGTGTAGAGCCTTTCCCGGACACTGAAGCTTTCTTT.

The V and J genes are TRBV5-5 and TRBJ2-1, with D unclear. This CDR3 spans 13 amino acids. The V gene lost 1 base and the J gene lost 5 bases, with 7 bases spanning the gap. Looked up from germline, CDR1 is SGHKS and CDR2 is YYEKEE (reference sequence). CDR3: CASSLYLHNEQFF. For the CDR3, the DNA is TGTGCCAGCAGCTTGTACTTACACAATGAGCAGTTCTTC.

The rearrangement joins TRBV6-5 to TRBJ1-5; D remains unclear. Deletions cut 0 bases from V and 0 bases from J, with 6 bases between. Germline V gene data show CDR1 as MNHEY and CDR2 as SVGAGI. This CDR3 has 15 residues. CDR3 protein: CASSYSRDSNQPQHF. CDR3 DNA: TGTGCCAGCAGTTACTCGCGTGATAGCAATCAGCCCCAGCATTTT.

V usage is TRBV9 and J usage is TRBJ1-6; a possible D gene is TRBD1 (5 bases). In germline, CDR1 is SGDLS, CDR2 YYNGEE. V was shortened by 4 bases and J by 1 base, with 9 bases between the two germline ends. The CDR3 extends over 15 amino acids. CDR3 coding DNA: TGTGCCAGCAGCCCCGGGGGGTCCTATAATTCACCCCTCCACTTT. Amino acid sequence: CASSPGGSYNSPLHF.

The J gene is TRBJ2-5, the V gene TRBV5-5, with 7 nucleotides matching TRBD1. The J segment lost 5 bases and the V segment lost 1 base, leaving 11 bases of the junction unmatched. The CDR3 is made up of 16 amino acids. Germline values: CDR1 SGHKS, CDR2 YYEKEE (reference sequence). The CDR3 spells CASSLWGQPSWETQYF. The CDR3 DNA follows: TGTGCCAGCAGCTTGTGGGGACAGCCATCATGGGAGACCCAGTACTTC.

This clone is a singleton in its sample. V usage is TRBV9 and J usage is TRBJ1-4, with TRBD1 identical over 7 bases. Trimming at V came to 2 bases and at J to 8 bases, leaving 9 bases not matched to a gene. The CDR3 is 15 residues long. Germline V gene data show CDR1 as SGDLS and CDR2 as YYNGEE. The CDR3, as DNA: TGTGCCAGCAGCGTCGGGGACAGCCGTCGGGAAAAACTGTTTTTT. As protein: CASSVGDSRREKLFF.